The 13 T cell receptor beta chains reported below all come from one sample, sequenced in a study of cytomegalovirus exposure and HLA in healthy donors. Profiled with immunoSEQ multiplex PCR; TCRdb holds only in-frame clones, not every one. The sample lists about 110,000 clones; about 85% were seen once. Sequenced material: PBMCs. These receptors were obtained from a woman under 30 in good health and CMV-seronegative.

This chain uses TRBV2 with TRBJ2-6, with D tentatively TRBD1 (6 bases). The CDR3 loop spans 17 amino acids. Germline V gene data show CDR1 as SNHLY and CDR2 as FYNNEI. The V gene lost 8 bases and the J gene lost 1 base, with 18 bases spanning the gap. CDR3 amino acids: CASLRQVLLSGANVLTF. In DNA, the CDR3 is TGTGCCAGCTTAAGACAGGTCCTGCTGTCTGGGGCCAACGTCCTGACTTTC.

This clone was recorded a few times. This chain connects TRBV9 to TRBJ1-1; no firm D call. The V end lost 4 bases, the J end lost 1 base, and 8 bases lay between the germline ends. This CDR3 contains 13 residues. Germline CDR1 SGDLS, CDR2 YYNGEE. CDR3 bases: TGTGCCAGCAGCTTGACTGGGAACACTGAAGCTTTCTTT. Its protein product is CASSLTGNTEAFF.

This chain uses TRBV11-2 with TRBJ2-1; 10 nucleotides line up with TRBD1. Germline trimming cut 5 bases from V and 8 bases from J; bases unmatched to any gene: 9. The CDR3 has 15 residues. CDR1 is SGHAT and CDR2 is FQNNGV in the germline V gene. In DNA form, the CDR3 reads TGTGCCAGCAGCCACCCGGGACAGGGGTTTGATGAGCAGTTCTTC. This sequence encodes CASSHPGQGFDEQFF. Combining the CDR3 with reference TRBV11-2 and TRBJ2-1 gives the whole variable domain EAGVAQSPRYKIIEKRQSVAFWCNPISGHATLYWYQQILGQGPKLLIQFQNNGVVDDSQLPKDRFSAERLKGVDSTLKIQPAKLEDSAVYLCASSHPGQGFDEQFFGPGTRLTVL.

This chain uses TRBV13 with TRBJ2-3; 7 nucleotides match TRBD2. CDR3 length: 15 residues. Trimming removed 4 bases from V and 2 bases from J; junction bases left unmatched: 6. The germline CDR1 and CDR2 sequences are PRHDT and FYEKMQ (reference sequence). DNA for the CDR3: TGTGCCAGCAGCTCCGGGACTACCCACACAGATACGCAGTATTTT. It translates to CASSSGTTHTDTQYF.

V usage is TRBV7-3 and J usage is TRBJ2-3; TRBD2 agrees at 8 bases. J lost 0 bases, V lost 1 base, and 15 bases had no gene match. This CDR3 is built from 20 residues. Germline-derived CDR1 and CDR2 are SGHTA and FQGTGA. The CDR3 bases are TGTGCCAGCAGCTTAAGGGTTAGCGGGGTGGCCCCATATAGCACAGATACGCAGTATTTT. It encodes CASSLRVSGVAPYSTDTQYF.

This clone was seen just once. This sequence joins TRBV7-9 and TRBJ1-6; possibly TRBD1 for D (5 bases). Germline CDR1 SEHNR, CDR2 FQNEAQ (reference sequence). CDR3 length: 16 residues. With 6 bases removed from V and 2 bases from J, the gap between germline ends came to 14 bases. The CDR3 reads CASSPRGQAYNSPLHF. DNA of the CDR3: TGTGCCAGCAGTCCACGCGGACAAGCCTATAATTCACCCCTCCACTTT.

The rearrangement links TRBV25-1 to TRBJ2-1; D may be TRBD1 (6 bases). Germline V gives CDR1 MGHDK, CDR2 SYGVNS. The CDR3 has 15 amino acids. Trimming shortened V by 8 bases and J by 3 bases, and 17 bases separated the two germline ends. The CDR3 loop is CASSQSRGDYNEQFF. The CDR3 DNA follows: TGTGCCAGCTCGCAGTCCAGGGGAGACTACAATGAGCAGTTCTTC.

Notes on this clone: The junction departs from germline at one end; a sequencing error may be responsible. The gene calls are TRBV30 and TRBJ1-2, with 7 positions matching TRBD1. Per the germline V gene, CDR1 is GTSNPN and CDR2 is SVGIG (reference sequence). The CDR3 length is 13 residues. As DNA, the CDR3 is TGTGCCTGGAGTGCCCCACCGACAGGGCGCCCCCTCTTC. It is translated as CAWSAPPTGRPLF.

The chain has TRBV11-1 and TRBJ2-7, with 7 bases lining up with TRBD2. The germline gives CDR1 SGHAT, CDR2 FQDESV (reference sequence). CDR3 length: 14 amino acids. The junction had 9 bases not matched to a gene; V was cut back by 4 bases and J by 6 bases. CDR3 amino acids: CASSSTTSLGEQYF. The CDR3 nucleotides are TGTGCCAGCAGCTCCACGACTAGCCTGGGCGAGCAGTACTTC.

Notes on this clone: Different DNA sequences within this sample yield the same CDR3. The V gene is TRBV6-5, the J gene TRBJ1-2; the match to TRBD1 covers 10 bases. The germline V gene encodes CDR1 MNHEY and CDR2 SVGAGI. This CDR3 comprises 14 residues. V gave up 6 bases and J gave up 5 bases; unmatched junction bases: 6. This CDR3 reads CASRSGQGTYGYTF. The CDR3, as DNA: TGTGCCAGCAGGTCGGGACAGGGGACGTATGGCTACACCTTC.

This sequence joins TRBV4-1 and TRBJ1-1; D remains ambiguous. Trimming took 4 bases from V and 6 from J, leaving 12 bases between them. CDR1 and CDR2 from the germline V gene are MGHRA and YSYEKL. The CDR3 is 13 residues long. The CDR3 is CASSLLGRAEAFF. In DNA form, the CDR3 reads TGCGCCAGCAGCCTTTTGGGCCGTGCTGAAGCTTTCTTT.

This clone came up a few times. The rearrangement joins TRBV6-6 to TRBJ1-6, with a weak D call TRBD1 (5 bases). The V gene's germline CDR1 is MNHNY and CDR2 SVGAGI (reference sequence). The CDR3 is 15 amino acids. V lost 5 bases and J lost 3, with 11 bases in between. The CDR3, as DNA: TGTGCCAGCAGTCCGGGGGGTTTCTATAATTCACCCCTCCACTTT. The encoded protein is CASSPGGFYNSPLHF.

V and J are TRBV7-6 and TRBJ1-3; 9 bases line up with TRBD1. Germline CDR1 and CDR2: SGHVS and FNYEAQ. V lost 5 bases, J lost 0 bases, and 5 bases stayed unmatched. The CDR3 contains 16 residues. The DNA of the CDR3 is TGTGCCAGCAGCCCGGGACAGGGCCTCTCTGGAAACACCATATATTTT. It encodes CASSPGQGLSGNTIYF.